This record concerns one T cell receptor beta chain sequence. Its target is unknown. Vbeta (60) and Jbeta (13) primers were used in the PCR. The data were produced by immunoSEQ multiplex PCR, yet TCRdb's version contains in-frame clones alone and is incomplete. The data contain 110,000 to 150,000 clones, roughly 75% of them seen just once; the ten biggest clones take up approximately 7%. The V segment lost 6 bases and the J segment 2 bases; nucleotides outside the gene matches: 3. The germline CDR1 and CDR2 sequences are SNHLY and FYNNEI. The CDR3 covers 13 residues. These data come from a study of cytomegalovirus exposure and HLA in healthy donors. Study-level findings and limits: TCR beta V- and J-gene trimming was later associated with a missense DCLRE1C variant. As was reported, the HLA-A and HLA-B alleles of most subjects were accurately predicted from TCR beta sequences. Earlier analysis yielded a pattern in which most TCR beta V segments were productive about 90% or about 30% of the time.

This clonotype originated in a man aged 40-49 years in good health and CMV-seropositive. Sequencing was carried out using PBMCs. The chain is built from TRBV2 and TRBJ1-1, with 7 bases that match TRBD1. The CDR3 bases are TGTGCCAGCAGAGGACAGGTTAACACTGAAGCTTTCTTT. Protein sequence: CASRGQVNTEAFF.